The source of this T cell receptor (beta chain) is a study of neurological immune-mediated disorders. Many counts were recorded for this clonotype. 5'RACE with 10-nucleotide random UMIs produced the cDNA. TCRdb re-called the 5' RACE reads through MiXCR, storing one row per CDR3 protein. The sample lists approximately 48,000 distinct CDR3 sequences, 10% to 13% occurring once. Per germline, CDR1 SGHRS and CDR2 YFSETQ. V lost 4 bases, J lost 4 bases, and 14 bases lay in between. The CDR3 is 15 amino acids. The TCR originated in a man between 65 and 85 years old with HTLV-1-associated myelopathy (HAM/TSP). The rearrangement uses TRBV5-1 and TRBJ2-2; TRBD2 is a possible D gene (6 bases). Sequencing input: PBMCs. In nucleotides, the CDR3 is TGCGCCAGCAGCCAGCGCCCGGAGGGCACCGGGGAGCTGTTTTTT. Protein sequence: CASSQRPEGTGELFF.